This entry lists 2 T cell receptor beta chains sequenced from one sample in a study of beta chain features in type 1 diabetes. Every isolated RNA sample was fully reverse transcribed, so sequencing captured expressed TCRB transcripts. Some clones are missing from TCRdb's copy, which holds only in-frame ones; the method was immunoSEQ multiplex PCR. The table lists a few hundred thousand clones, about 15% of them singletons. The sequenced sample was naive CD4+ T cells from blood. Source of these receptors: a woman in her late teens or twenties in good health.

This chain connects TRBV4-2 to TRBJ2-1, with 7 positions matching TRBD2. The CDR3 has 14 amino acids. CDR1 and CDR2 from the germline V gene are LGHNA and YNFKEQ. Germline trimming cut 1 base from V and 9 bases from J; bases unmatched to any gene: 6. The CDR3 here is CASSQAREFVEQFF. CDR3 bases: TGTGCCAGCAGCCAAGCGCGGGAGTTTGTTGAGCAGTTCTTC.

In this sample, this clone turned up a few times. The rearrangement uses TRBV11-1 and TRBJ1-2; TRBD1 matches 8 bases. The CDR3 extends over 13 amino acids. From germline, CDR1 is SGHAT and CDR2 FQDESV (reference sequence). The junction had 5 bases not matched to a gene; V was cut back by 5 bases and J by 6 bases. CDR3 loop: CASSRDRKDGYTF. In DNA, the CDR3 is TGTGCCAGCAGCCGGGACAGGAAGGATGGCTACACCTTC.